What follows are 25 T cell receptor beta chains derived from one specimen sequenced in a study of T cell repertoires in cytomegalovirus infection. TCRdb passed the reads through MiXCR, listing each CDR3 protein once. The sample has approximately 500,000 distinct CDR3 sequences, over 9% seen once. Sequenced: PBMCs. All receptors come from a human donor in good health (CMV status not recorded). Some clones in this sample may be carry-over from other donors' samples.

This clonotype appeared a few times. This rearrangement joins TRBV28 to TRBJ2-3; tentative D call: TRBD1 (6 bases). CDR1 and CDR2 (germline): MDHEN, SYDVKM. Trimming shortened V by 5 bases and J by 1 base, and 10 bases separated the two germline ends. The CDR3 spans 14 residues. The CDR3 is CASSLQGRTDTQYF. CDR3 sequence (DNA): TGTGCCAGCAGTCTCCAGGGGCGCACAGATACGCAGTATTTT.

This clonotype showed up just a few times. V usage is TRBV9 and J usage is TRBJ2-5, with a weak D call TRBD1 (6 bases). The germline V and J ends were trimmed by 4 bases and 0 bases, with 10 bases remaining between them. The CDR3 is 14 amino acids. From germline, CDR1 is SGDLS and CDR2 YYNGEE. Here the CDR3 reads CASSSQGYQETQYF. The CDR3 DNA reads TGTGCCAGCAGCTCCCAGGGGTACCAAGAGACCCAGTACTTC. Full variable domain (rest looked up from reference TRBV9 and TRBJ2-5): DSGVTQTPKHLITATGQRVTLRCSPRSGDLSVYWYQQSLDQGLQFLIQYYNGEERAKGNILERFSAQQFPDLHSELNLSSLELGDSALYFCASSSQGYQETQYFGPGTRLLVL.

This clonotype was observed a few times. The chain carries TRBV24-1 and TRBJ2-2, with 7 bases that match TRBD1. J lost 7 bases, V lost 8 bases, and 9 bases had no gene match. Germline assignment: CDR1 KGHDR and CDR2 SFDVKD. The CDR3 sequence is 14 residues long. For the CDR3, the DNA is TGTGCCACCATGTCGGCAGGGGGAAACGGGGAGCTGTTTTTT. The encoded protein is CATMSAGGNGELFF.

This clonotype was observed many times. V is TRBV3-1 and J is TRBJ2-3; 13 nucleotides match TRBD2. Per germline, CDR1 LGHDT and CDR2 YNNKEL (reference sequence). CDR3 length: 19 amino acids. J lost 1 base, V lost 0 bases, and 7 bases had no gene match. The DNA for the CDR3 is TGTGCCAGCAGCCAAGAAACGCTCGGACTAGCGGGGGGCACAGATACGCAGTATTTT. It yields the protein CASSQETLGLAGGTDTQYF.

This clonotype was observed many times. The CDR3 protein is CASSRTSGGGDTQYF. CDR3 coding DNA: TGTGCCAGCAGCCGGACTAGCGGGGGAGGCGATACGCAGTATTTT. The chain couples TRBV14 to TRBJ2-3; 13 nucleotides agree with TRBD2. Trimming removed 4 bases from V and 6 bases from J; junction bases left unmatched: 4. The CDR3 has 15 residues. Germline CDR1 and CDR2: SGHDN and FVKESK.

This clonotype has a count of ten or more. The chain carries TRBV7-8 and TRBJ1-5, with D tentatively TRBD1 (6 bases). This CDR3 has 12 residues. Per the germline V gene, CDR1 is SGHVS and CDR2 is FQNEAQ. The CDR3 spells CANRVYNQPQHF. CDR3 nucleotides: TGTGCAAACAGGGTCTATAATCAGCCCCAGCATTTT.

V and J are TRBV12-3 or TRBV12-4 and TRBJ1-1; D is ambiguous. CDR3 size: 11 residues. The ends were cut back, 5 bases at V and 7 bases at J, with 8 bases in the middle. For the CDR3, the DNA is TGTGCCAGCAGTCCCCTATATGAAGCTTTCTTT. It encodes CASSPLYEAFF.

Only a few counts were recorded for this clonotype. The chain has TRBV10-3 and TRBJ2-1, with TRBD2 identical over 8 bases. The ends lost 4 bases at V and 4 bases at J; junction bases unmatched: 6. Looked up from germline, CDR1 is ENHRY and CDR2 is SYGVKD. This CDR3 is built from 15 residues. The CDR3: CAISGGREGYNEQFF. The CDR3 DNA is TGTGCCATCAGTGGTGGTCGGGAGGGGTACAATGAGCAGTTCTTC.

This clonotype has ten or more counts. The genes are TRBV6-2 or TRBV6-3 and TRBJ2-5; 7 bases fit TRBD2. CDR3 length: 15 residues. The germline CDR1 and CDR2 sequences are MNHEY and SVGEGT. Trimming cost V 5 bases and J 2 bases; bases outside gene matches: 8. This CDR3 is CASSTWTSRQETQYF. The CDR3 DNA is TGTGCCAGCAGTACCTGGACTAGTCGACAAGAGACCCAGTACTTC.

This clonotype came up many times. The chain has TRBV7-9 and TRBJ2-3; D remains ambiguous. V was cut by 2 bases and J by 3 bases, with 9 bases left in between. The CDR3 runs 14 residues. Germline V gene data show CDR1 as SEHNR and CDR2 as FQNEAQ (reference sequence). CDR3 in DNA: TGTGCCAGCAGCTTAACAATAGAGACAGATACGCAGTATTTT. It specifies CASSLTIETDTQYF.

In this sample, this clonotype turned up many times. V and J are TRBV24-1 and TRBJ2-2, with 8 bases identical to TRBD2. CDR1 and CDR2 (germline): KGHDR, SFDVKD. The CDR3 has 17 residues. V lost 0 bases, J lost 5 bases, and 7 bases stayed unmatched. In nucleotides, the CDR3 is TGTGCCACCAGTGATTTGGCCAGCGGGAGAGGAACCGGGGAGCTGTTTTTT. This translates into CATSDLASGRGTGELFF.

This CDR3 is CSASNAGTRGGNEQFF. In nucleotides, the CDR3 is TGCAGTGCTAGCAACGCCGGGACTAGAGGAGGCAATGAGCAGTTCTTC. This chain uses TRBV20-1 with TRBJ2-1; TRBD2 agrees at 8 bases. CDR3 length: 16 residues. From germline, CDR1 is DFQATT and CDR2 SNEGSKA (reference sequence). V lost 3 bases and J lost 6; bases outside the gene matches: 13.

This rearrangement joins TRBV20-1 to TRBJ2-7, with 7 bases that match TRBD1. This CDR3 has 15 amino acids. Trimming took 3 bases from V and 2 from J; bases not matched to a gene: 10. Per the germline V gene, CDR1 is DFQATT and CDR2 is SNEGSKA (reference sequence). The CDR3 bases are TGCAGTGCTAGTTTGTTAGTCGGGACAGCCTACGAGCAGTACTTC. As protein: CSASLLVGTAYEQYF.

This clonotype was recorded at least ten times. V and J are TRBV7-6 and TRBJ2-7; weak D call: TRBD2 (6 bases). The CDR3 has 12 amino acids. Deletions cut 5 bases from V and 7 bases from J, with 12 bases between. Germline V gene data show CDR1 as SGHVS and CDR2 as FNYEAQ. For the CDR3, the DNA is TGTGCCAGCAGCGAGGGACTTCGGGAGCAGTACTTC. Its protein product is CASSEGLREQYF.

The chain links TRBV4-2 to TRBJ2-6, with D perhaps matching TRBD1 (5 bases). V was trimmed by 2 bases and J by 0 bases, leaving 8 bases between them. CDR1 is LGHNA and CDR2 is YNFKEQ in the germline V gene. The CDR3 totals 16 residues. CDR3 in amino acids: CASSQRDSSGANVLTF. In nucleotides, the CDR3 is TGTGCCAGCAGCCAAAGAGACAGCTCTGGGGCCAACGTCCTGACTTTC.

This clonotype was seen a handful of times. The chain has TRBV2 and TRBJ2-5, with 7 bases aligning to TRBD1. The CDR3 runs 13 residues. V shed 6 bases, J shed 5 bases, and the junction held 6 bases outside the gene matches. The V gene's germline CDR1 is SNHLY and CDR2 FYNNEI. CDR3 amino acids: CASSDTGDETQYF. The CDR3 nucleotides are TGTGCCAGCAGCGACACAGGGGACGAGACCCAGTACTTC.

This clonotype was seen at least ten times. The chain links TRBV6-1 to TRBJ2-7; 12 bases align to TRBD1. V was clipped by 5 bases and J by 3 bases; unmatched bases: 5. Germline V gene data show CDR1 as MNHNS and CDR2 as SASEGT. The CDR3 runs 15 residues. In nucleotides, the CDR3 is TGTGCCAGCAGTCGGCGGGACAGGGGGCTCTACGAGCAGTACTTC. Translation: CASSRRDRGLYEQYF.

This clonotype was picked up many times. The V call is TRBV14, the J call TRBJ1-6; D remains ambiguous. V shed 1 base and J shed 6 bases, with 4 bases lying between them. The CDR3 consists of 13 residues. Germline assignment: CDR1 SGHDN and CDR2 FVKESK. This CDR3 reads CASSQVGNSPLHF. The DNA for the CDR3 is TGTGCCAGCAGCCAAGTCGGTAATTCACCCCTCCACTTT.

This clonotype was seen only a few times. This chain joins TRBV23-1 and TRBJ2-1; 7 nucleotides agree with TRBD1. TRBV23-1 is identified as an open reading frame with a role that is uncertain. V shed 9 bases, J shed 3 bases, and the junction held 11 bases outside the gene matches. The CDR3 is made up of 15 amino acids. CDR3 in DNA: TGCGCCAGAGACCACCGGGACAGATTCTACAATGAGCAGTTCTTC. Translated, it gives CARDHRDRFYNEQFF.

This clonotype showed up many times. The rearrangement links TRBV7-2 to TRBJ2-1; 12 bases match TRBD2. V was pared by 4 bases and J by 4 bases, with 2 bases of the junction left unmatched. Germline V CDR1 and CDR2: SGHTA, FQGNSA. The CDR3 runs to 15 residues. CDR3 sequence (DNA): TGTGCCAGCAGCTATGGACTAGCGGGATACAATGAGCAGTTCTTC. Amino acids: CASSYGLAGYNEQFF. Variable domain in full (rest from reference TRBV7-2 and TRBJ2-1): GAGVSQSPSNKVTEKGKDVELRCDPISGHTALYWYRQSLGQGLEFLIYFQGNSAPDKSGLPSDRFSAERTGGSVSTLTIQRTQQEDSAVYLCASSYGLAGYNEQFFGPGTRLTVL.

This chain connects TRBV12-3 or TRBV12-4 to TRBJ2-5; D possibly matches TRBD1 or TRBD2 (6 bases each). The CDR3 loop spans 14 amino acids. Trimming shortened V by 5 bases and J by 7 bases, and 17 bases separated the two germline ends. This CDR3 reads CASSGDSLGGTQYF. DNA of the CDR3: TGTGCCAGCAGTGGGGACTCCTTAGGGGGGACCCAGTACTTC.

The sample holds many counts of this clonotype. The V and J genes are TRBV5-1 and TRBJ2-3; D is uncertain. The CDR3 contains 16 residues. V was pared by 0 bases and J by 1 base, with 12 bases between. CDR1 is SGHRS and CDR2 is YFSETQ in the germline V gene. The chain's CDR3 is CASSLAPTGGTDTQYF. DNA for the CDR3: TGCGCCAGCAGCTTGGCCCCCACCGGCGGCACAGATACGCAGTATTTT.

This clonotype appeared many times. The V call is TRBV5-6, the J call TRBJ1-3; D gene uncertain. Deletions cut 0 bases from V and 3 bases from J, with 13 bases between. This CDR3 is 16 amino acids long. The V gene's germline CDR1 is SGHDT and CDR2 YYEEEE. The CDR3: CASSLALEGFGNTIYF. CDR3 in DNA: TGTGCCAGCAGCTTGGCATTGGAGGGATTTGGAAACACCATATATTTT.

This clonotype was detected many times. The V and J genes are TRBV2 and TRBJ1-2, with D unclear. Trimming pared 6 bases from V and 4 bases from J, leaving 18 bases between. Looked up from germline, CDR1 is SNHLY and CDR2 is FYNNEI. CDR3 size: 15 residues. The CDR3 loop is CASSPSGRSSYGYTF. CDR3 nucleotides: TGTGCCAGCAGCCCCTCGGGCCGATCCTCCTATGGCTACACCTTC.

This clonotype was observed many times. The V and J genes are TRBV6-1 and TRBJ2-4; D gene uncertain. Germline V CDR1 and CDR2: MNHNS, SASEGT. V dropped 10 bases and J dropped 0 bases, with 16 bases sitting between them. This CDR3 spans 15 amino acids. The CDR3 nucleotides read TGTGCCACCCGAGAACGAGAATTAGCCAAAAACATTCAGTACTTC. It specifies CATRERELAKNIQYF.